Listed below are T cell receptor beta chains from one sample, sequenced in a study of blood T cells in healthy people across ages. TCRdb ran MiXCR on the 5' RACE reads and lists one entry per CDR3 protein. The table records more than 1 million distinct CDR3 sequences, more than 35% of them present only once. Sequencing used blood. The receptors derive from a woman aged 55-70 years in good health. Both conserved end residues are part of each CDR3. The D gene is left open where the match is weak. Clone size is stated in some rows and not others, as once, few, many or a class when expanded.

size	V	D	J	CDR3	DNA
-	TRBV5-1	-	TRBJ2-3	CASRQETDTQYF	TGCGCCAGCAGACAAGAAACAGATACGCAGTATTTT
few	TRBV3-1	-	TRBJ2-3	CASSQDLVADTQYF	TGTGCCAGCAGCCAAGATTTAGTCGCAGATACGCAGTATTTT
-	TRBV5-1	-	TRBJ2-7	CASSLVGSTWDEQYF	TGCGCCAGCAGCTTGGTTGGTTCCACCTGGGACGAGCAGTACTTC
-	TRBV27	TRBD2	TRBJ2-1	CASSSGTSGKNEQFF	TGTGCCAGCAGTTCCGGGACTAGCGGGAAGAATGAGCAGTTCTTC
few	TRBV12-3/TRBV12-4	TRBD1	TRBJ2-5	CASSLQQGEQETQYF	TGTGCCAGCAGTTTACAGCAGGGGGAACAAGAGACCCAGTACTTC
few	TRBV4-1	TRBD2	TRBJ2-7	CASSQDWGVAGVYEQYF	TGCGCCAGCAGCCAAGATTGGGGTGTAGCGGGAGTCTACGAGCAGTACTTC
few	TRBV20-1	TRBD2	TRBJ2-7	CSASTASGRALSYEQYF	TGCAGTGCTAGTACGGCTAGCGGGAGAGCCCTCTCCTACGAGCAGTACTTC
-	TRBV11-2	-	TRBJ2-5	CASSLLIGQNEQYF	TGTGCCAGCAGCTTACTGATTGGACAAAATGAGCAGTACTTC
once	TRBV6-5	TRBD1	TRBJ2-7	CASSFQGQGLGEQYF	TGTGCCAGCAGTTTCCAAGGACAGGGGCTGGGGGAGCAGTACTTC
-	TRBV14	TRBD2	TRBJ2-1	CASSQGLSSGGNNEQFF	TGTGCCAGCAGCCAAGGTCTTAGCAGCGGGGGGAACAATGAGCAGTTCTTC
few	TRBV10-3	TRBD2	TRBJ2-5	CAISEATGGETQYF	TGTGCCATCAGTGAGGCAACGGGAGGAGAGACCCAGTACTTC
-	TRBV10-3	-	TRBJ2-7	CAIRTAYEQYF	TGTGCCATCAGAACAGCATACGAGCAGTACTTC
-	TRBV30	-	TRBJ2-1	CAWSPMGGKQFF	TGTGCCTGGAGTCCGATGGGGGGAAAGCAGTTCTTC
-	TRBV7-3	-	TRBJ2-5	CASSLGSVEETQYF	TGTGCCAGCAGCTTAGGGTCTGTTGAAGAGACCCAGTACTTC
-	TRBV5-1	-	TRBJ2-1	CASSRLPGGRAGYEQFF	TGCGCCAGCAGCCGTCTCCCCGGGGGACGGGCCGGTTATGAGCAGTTCTTC
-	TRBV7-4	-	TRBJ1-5	CVSSYSNQPQHF	TGTGTCAGCAGCTACAGCAATCAGCCCCAGCATTTT
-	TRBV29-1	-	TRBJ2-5	CSVARGAGETQYF	TGCAGCGTTGCTCGGGGGGCGGGAGAGACCCAGTACTTC
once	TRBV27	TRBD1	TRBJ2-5	CASSVKDRAGNEQYF	TGTGCCAGCAGTGTAAAGGACAGGGCCGGGAATGAGCAGTACTTC
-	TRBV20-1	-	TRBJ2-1	CSASSRGSYNEQFF	TGCAGTGCTAGTTCGAGGGGATCCTACAATGAGCAGTTCTTC
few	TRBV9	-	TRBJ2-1	CASSGGGQPYNEQFF	TGTGCCAGCAGCGGTGGAGGACAGCCCTACAATGAGCAGTTCTTC
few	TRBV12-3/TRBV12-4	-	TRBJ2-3	CASSIAASTDTQYF	TGTGCCAGCAGTATAGCGGCTAGCACAGATACGCAGTATTTT
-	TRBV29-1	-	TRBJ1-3	CSVYSISGNTIYF	TGCAGCGTGTACAGCATATCTGGAAACACCATATATTTT
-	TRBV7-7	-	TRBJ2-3	CASSLSQGNTDTQYF	TGTGCCAGCAGCTTATCTCAGGGTAACACAGATACGCAGTATTTT
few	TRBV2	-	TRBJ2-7	CASRQGFYEQYF	TGTGCCAGCAGGCAGGGGTTCTACGAGCAGTACTTC